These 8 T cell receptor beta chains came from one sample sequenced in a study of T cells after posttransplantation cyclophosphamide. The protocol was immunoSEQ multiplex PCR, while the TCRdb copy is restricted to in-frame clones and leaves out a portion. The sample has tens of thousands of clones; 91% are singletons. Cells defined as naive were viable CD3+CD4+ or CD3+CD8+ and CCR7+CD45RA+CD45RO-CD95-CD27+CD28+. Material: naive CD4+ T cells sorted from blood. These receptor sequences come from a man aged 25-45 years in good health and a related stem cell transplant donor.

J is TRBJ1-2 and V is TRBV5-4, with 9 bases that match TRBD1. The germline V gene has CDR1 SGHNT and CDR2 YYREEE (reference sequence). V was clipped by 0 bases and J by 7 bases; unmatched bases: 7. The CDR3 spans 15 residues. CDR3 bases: TGTGCCAGCAGCTTGGGGGGGGACAGGGTCAGTGGCTACACCTTC. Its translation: CASSLGGDRVSGYTF.

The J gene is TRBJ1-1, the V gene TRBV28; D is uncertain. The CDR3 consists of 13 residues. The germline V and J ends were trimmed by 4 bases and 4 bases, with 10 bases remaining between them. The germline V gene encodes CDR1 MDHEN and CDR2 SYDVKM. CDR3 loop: CASSSGPGTEAFF. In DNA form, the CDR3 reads TGTGCCAGCAGTTCAGGTCCTGGCACTGAAGCTTTCTTT. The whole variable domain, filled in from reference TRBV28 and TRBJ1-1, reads DVKVTQSSRYLVKRTGEKVFLECVQDMDHENMFWYRQDPGLGLRLIYFSYDVKMKEKGDIPEGYSVSREKKERFSLILESASTNQTSMYLCASSSGPGTEAFFGQGTRLTVV.

Here the CDR3 DNA reads TGCGCCAGCAGCCAAGTACAGGGGGCTAACACCGGGGAGCTGTTTTTT. This encodes CASSQVQGANTGELFF. The chain joins TRBV4-3 to TRBJ2-2; 9 nucleotides agree with TRBD1. V lost 1 base and J lost 2; bases outside the gene matches: 2. This CDR3 region has 16 residues. CDR1 is LGHNA, CDR2 YSLEER, per germline.

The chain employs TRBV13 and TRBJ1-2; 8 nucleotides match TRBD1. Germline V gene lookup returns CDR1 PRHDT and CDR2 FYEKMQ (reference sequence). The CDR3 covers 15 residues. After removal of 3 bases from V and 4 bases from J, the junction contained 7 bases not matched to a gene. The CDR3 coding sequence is TGTGCCAGCAGCTTCCGACAGGGGATCATCTATGGCTACACCTTC. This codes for CASSFRQGIIYGYTF.

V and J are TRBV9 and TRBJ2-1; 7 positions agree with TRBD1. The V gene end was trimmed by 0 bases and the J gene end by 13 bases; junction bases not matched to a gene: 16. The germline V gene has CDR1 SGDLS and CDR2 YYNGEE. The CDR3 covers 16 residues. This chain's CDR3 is CASSVADRAIVETQFF. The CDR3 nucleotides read TGTGCCAGCAGCGTAGCCGACAGGGCTATAGTGGAGACCCAGTTCTTC.

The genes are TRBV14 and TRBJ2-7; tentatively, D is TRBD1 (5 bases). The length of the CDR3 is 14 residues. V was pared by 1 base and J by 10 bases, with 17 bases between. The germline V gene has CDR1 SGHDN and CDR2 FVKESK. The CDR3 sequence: CASSQGQGLFLQYF. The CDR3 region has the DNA TGTGCCAGCAGCCAAGGGCAGGGTCTGTTTCTCCAGTACTTC.

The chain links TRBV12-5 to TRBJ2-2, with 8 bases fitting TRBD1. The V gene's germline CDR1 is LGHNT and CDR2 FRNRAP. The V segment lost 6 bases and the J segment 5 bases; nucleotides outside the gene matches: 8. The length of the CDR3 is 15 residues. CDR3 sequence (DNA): TGTGCTAGTGGATCCGGACAGGGACGGACCGGGGAGCTGTTTTTT. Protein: CASGSGQGRTGELFF.

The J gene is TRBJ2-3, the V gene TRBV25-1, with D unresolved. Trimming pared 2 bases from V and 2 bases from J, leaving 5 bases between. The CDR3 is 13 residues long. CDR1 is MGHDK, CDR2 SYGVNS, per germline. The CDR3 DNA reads TGTGCCAGCAGTGAAGCAGTCACAGATACGCAGTATTTT. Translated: CASSEAVTDTQYF.